Listed below are T cell receptor beta chains from one sample, sequenced in a study of shared clonotypes between healthy human individuals. The assay was immunoSEQ multiplex PCR, and TCRdb's table has in-frame clones only and misses some. The table lists just over 2,000,000 clones, about 95% of them singletons, with roughly 1% in the top ten. Sequenced material: naive CD8+ T cells sorted from blood. These receptors all stem from a man aged 18 to 29 in good health. CDR3s include the opening cysteine and the closing phenylalanine or tryptophan. A D gene is named only where the DNA matches it firmly. Clone size, where shown, is once, few, many, or a class for clones that have expanded.

TRBD1	TRBV10-3	14	TRBJ2-5	-	TGTGCCATCAGCCAGGACAGGAATCAAGAGACCCAGTACTTC	CAISQDRNQETQYF
-	TRBV15	12	TRBJ1-5	-	TGTGCCACCAGCACCCGAAATCAGCCCCAGCATTTT	CATSTRNQPQHF
-	TRBV10-3	15	TRBJ1-1	-	TGTGCCATCAGGGCAGGGATACTTAGGGATACTGAAGCTTTCTTT	CAIRAGILRDTEAFF
-	TRBV28	17	TRBJ1-3	-	TGTGCCAGCAGTTCCACGACGGAGTTCTTCTCTGGAAACACCATATATTTT	CASSSTTEFFSGNTIYF
-	TRBV6-5	13	TRBJ1-1	-	TGTGCCAGCAGTTACTCTGGGGCCACTGAAGCTTTCTTT	CASSYSGATEAFF
TRBD1	TRBV6-5	14	TRBJ2-1	-	TGTGCCAGCAGAGGGACAGCCCCGTACAATGAGCAGTTCTTC	CASRGTAPYNEQFF
-	TRBV7-9	14	TRBJ2-7	-	TGTGCCAGCAGCGAAACTACGGGTCCCTACGAGCAGTACTTC	CASSETTGPYEQYF
TRBD1	TRBV27	15	TRBJ2-7	-	TGTGCCAGCAGTTTACGGACAGGGACCGTTTTCGAGCAGTACTTC	CASSLRTGTVFEQYF
-	TRBV5-4	13	TRBJ2-5	-	TGTGCCAGCAGCTCACAGGGGGGGGAGACCCAGTACTTC	CASSSQGGETQYF
-	TRBV9	16	TRBJ2-6	-	TGTGCCAGCAGCGAGTATGGGTGGCAACAAATGGACGTCCTGACTTTC	CASSEYGWQQMDVLTF
-	TRBV7-9	15	TRBJ1-2	-	TGTGCCAGCAGCCGTACCGGTAGGGACAACTATGGCTACACCTTC	CASSRTGRDNYGYTF
-	TRBV4-1	13	TRBJ1-5	-	TGCGCCAGCAGCCAAGATCTGAATCAGCCCCAGCATTTT	CASSQDLNQPQHF
-	TRBV19	14	TRBJ1-1	-	TGTGCCAGTATCAGGGCGCCGGGGAACACTGAAGCTTTCTTT	CASIRAPGNTEAFF
-	TRBV28	14	TRBJ1-1	-	TGTGCCAGCAGTGTAGCGACAGGGAACACTGAAGCTTTCTTT	CASSVATGNTEAFF
TRBD1	TRBV5-6	16	TRBJ1-2	-	TGTGCCAGCAGCGCGTCTGACAGGGGGCGCTTCGGTGGCTACACCTTC	CASSASDRGRFGGYTF
-	TRBV9	15	TRBJ1-5	-	TGTGCCAGCAGCGACGACGGAACGGGCAATCAGCCCCAGCATTTT	CASSDDGTGNQPQHF
TRBD2	TRBV4-1	15	TRBJ2-7	-	TGCGCCAGCAGCCCACTAGCGGGGGCAAGCTACGAGCAGTACTTC	CASSPLAGASYEQYF
TRBD2	TRBV4-1	16	TRBJ2-3	-	TGCGCCAGCAGCCAAGATAACGGGAGGAGCACAGATACGCAGTATTTT	CASSQDNGRSTDTQYF
-	TRBV13	15	TRBJ1-2	-	TGTGCCAGCAGCTTAGGTCGGGCGTTCGACTATGGCTACACCTTC	CASSLGRAFDYGYTF
TRBD2	TRBV6-5	14	TRBJ2-7	-	TGTGCCAGCAGCCCCCGCGCGGGGGGGGACGAGCAGTACTTC	CASSPRAGGDEQYF
-	TRBV4-1	16	TRBJ2-1	-	TGCGCCAGCAGCCAAGAATGGGGTACTTGGGACAATGAGCAGTTCTTC	CASSQEWGTWDNEQFF
-	TRBV4-3	17	TRBJ1-1	-	TGCGCCAGCAGCCAAGGAATCCGGGGGAGCGAGAACACTGAAGCTTTCTTT	CASSQGIRGSENTEAFF
-	TRBV28	16	TRBJ2-1	-	TGTGCCAGCAGTTTCCCCCGGGCCAGAGCCTACAATGAGCAGTTCTTC	CASSFPRARAYNEQFF
TRBD1	TRBV9	15	TRBJ1-2	-	TGTGCCAGCAGCGGAGCCGGGACAGGGCTTTATGGCTACACCTTC	CASSGAGTGLYGYTF
-	TRBV14	15	TRBJ1-6	once	TGTGCCAGCAGCCAAGATTGGCAAATTAATTCACCCCTCCACTTT	CASSQDWQINSPLHF
TRBD2	TRBV7-6	16	TRBJ2-2	once	TGTGCCAGCAGCCTGGGACTAGACGACCACACCGGGGAGCTGTTTTTT	CASSLGLDDHTGELFF
-	TRBV7-2	12	TRBJ2-7	-	TGTGCCAGCAGCTTTAACTACTACGAGCAGTACTTC	CASSFNYYEQYF
TRBD2	TRBV30	13	TRBJ2-1	-	TGTGCCTGGAATCAGCGGGATAACAATGAGCAGTTCTTC	CAWNQRDNNEQFF
-	TRBV7-9	14	TRBJ2-2	-	TGTGCCAGCACCCCGAGCGGGTTATCCGGGGAGCTGTTTTTT	CASTPSGLSGELFF
-	TRBV2	14	TRBJ1-5	-	TGTGCCAGCAAGGACGGCTATAGCAATCAGCCCCAGCATTTT	CASKDGYSNQPQHF
TRBD1	TRBV19	16	TRBJ1-2	-	TGTGCCAGTACCCTAGGGACAGGGGGCGCGAACTATGGCTACACCTTC	CASTLGTGGANYGYTF
TRBD1	TRBV30	14	TRBJ1-4	-	TGTGCCTGGAAACCCGGGACAGGGGATGAAAAACTGTTTTTT	CAWKPGTGDEKLFF
-	TRBV9	14	TRBJ1-3	-	TGTGCCAGCAGCGTAGATCTAGGGGGAAACACCATATATTTT	CASSVDLGGNTIYF
-	TRBV5-1	15	TRBJ1-1	-	TGCGCCAGCAGCTCATCGTACAGGGAGGAGACTGAAGCTTTCTTT	CASSSSYREETEAFF
TRBD1	TRBV7-9	15	TRBJ1-2	-	TGTGCCAGCAGCTTTCATCAGGGGGCAGGGTATGGCTACACCTTC	CASSFHQGAGYGYTF
-	TRBV23-1	17	TRBJ2-3	-	TGCGCCAGCAGTCAATCGGGGGCAGGGGATTTTTGGGATACGCAGTATTTT	CASSQSGAGDFWDTQYF
-	TRBV7-9	14	TRBJ2-1	-	TGTGCCAGCAGCTTAAGTTACCCAACCAATGAGCAGTTCTTC	CASSLSYPTNEQFF
TRBD2	TRBV19	15	TRBJ2-5	-	TGTGCCAGTAGCCTGACTAGCGGGGGGCTTGAGACCCAGTACTTC	CASSLTSGGLETQYF
-	TRBV5-5	12	TRBJ2-1	-	TGTGCCAGCAGCTTTAACTACAATGAGCAGTTCTTC	CASSFNYNEQFF
-	TRBV7-6	17	TRBJ2-7	-	TGTGCCAGCAGCTTAGACCCCCGACAGGGAGGTACCTACGAGCAGTACTTC	CASSLDPRQGGTYEQYF
-	TRBV7-9	15	TRBJ1-4	-	TGTGCCAGCAGCCCAAGAGGGCGAGATAATGAAAAACTGTTTTTT	CASSPRGRDNEKLFF
TRBD1	TRBV27	15	TRBJ2-5	once	TGTGCCAGCAGTTTCACTCAGGGGGTGGGAGAGACCCAGTACTTC	CASSFTQGVGETQYF
-	TRBV19	14	TRBJ1-2	-	TGTGCCAGTAGTATTAGGACAACTAACTATGGCTACACCTTC	CASSIRTTNYGYTF
TRBD1	TRBV5-6	14	TRBJ1-2	-	TGTGCCAGCAGCTTGGAACTTCTTCCGGGACAGGGGACCTTC	CASSLELLPGQGTF
-	TRBV18	13	TRBJ1-2	-	TGTGCCAGCTCACCACAGGGGAACTATGGCTACACCTTC	CASSPQGNYGYTF
-	TRBV30	13	TRBJ1-1	-	TGTGCCTGGAGTCCGACAGTGAACACCGAAGCTTTCTTT	CAWSPTVNTEAFF
-	TRBV28	21	TRBJ1-1	-	TGTGCCAGCAGTTTCTTGTCTGCTGACAGCGATCCGGGACTAATGAACACTGAAGCTTTCTTT	CASSFLSADSDPGLMNTEAFF
-	TRBV7-6	12	TRBJ2-7	-	TGTGCCAGCGCAGTTGACCCCTACGAGCAGTACTTC	CASAVDPYEQYF
-	TRBV30	13	TRBJ2-3	few	TGTGCCTGGAGTGTACTGGGCACAGATACGCAGTATTTT	CAWSVLGTDTQYF
TRBD2	TRBV6-1	15	TRBJ2-7	-	TGTGCCACCTGCGGGACTAGCGGGTCGTCCTACGAGCAGTACTTC	CATCGTSGSSYEQYF
TRBD2	TRBV28	14	TRBJ2-7	-	TGTGCCAGCAGTCCGGGGGGGCGTTACTACGAGCAGTACTTC	CASSPGGRYYEQYF
-	TRBV5-6	13	TRBJ2-7	-	TGTGCCAGCAGCTTCACTAGCCAGAGGGAGCAGTACTTC	CASSFTSQREQYF
-	TRBV28	12	TRBJ2-1	-	TGTGCCAGCAGTTTCTCGGACAATGAGCAGTTCTTC	CASSFSDNEQFF
-	TRBV6-5	15	TRBJ2-5	-	TGTGCCAGCAGTTCGGACGGCGGTCACCAAGAGACCCAGTACTTC	CASSSDGGHQETQYF